The next 17 T cell receptor beta chains were all read from a single sample in a study of tumor and adjacent non-tumor tissue in lung cancer. The template was RNA from unsorted bulk tissue. Distant lung tissue was collected more than 3 cm away from the tumor edge. TCRbeta libraries were built with three rounds of nested PCR, modified from ARM-PCR. TCRdb analysed the multiplex PCR reads with MiXCR anew, one entry per CDR3 protein. This sample yields 81,000 or so distinct CDR3 sequences, of which roughly 80% are seen a single time; around half belongs to the top ten. Sequencing was performed on distant non-tumor lung tissue. The receptors stem from a man aged 60-69 years with non-small cell lung cancer.

The chain has TRBV12-3 or TRBV12-4 and TRBJ2-3; TRBD2 might be the D (6 bases). Trimming pared 4 bases from V and 0 bases from J, leaving 23 bases between. The CDR3 runs to 19 residues. The CDR3 nucleotides read TGTGCCAGCAGTTCCCTCACTTGCGGGGACTTTGCTAGCACAGATACGCAGTATTTT. Its protein is CASSSLTCGDFASTDTQYF.

On this clonotype itself: The final CDR3 position lacks the conserved phenylalanine or tryptophan, pointing to a likely read error. The DNA is omitted, as the CDR3 cannot be located on it reliably, and the CDR3 follows TCRdb's listing. The rearrangement uses TRBV12-3 or TRBV12-4 and TRBJ1-1; the table gives TRBD1 as D, unverified against the DNA. With termini counted, the CDR3 has 13 amino acids. This CDR3 is CASRAQGATEAIS.

In the case of this clonotype: The conserved phenylalanine or tryptophan is not found at the CDR3 terminus, so this likely reflects a read error. The rearrangement links TRBV7-9 to TRBJ2-3; D is possibly TRBD1 (6 bases). CDR1 and CDR2 (germline): SEHNR, FQNEAQ (reference sequence). The CDR3 has 12 amino acids. This CDR3 is CACSRGPDTQYL. In DNA, the CDR3 is TGTGCCTGCAGCAGGGGCCCCGATACGCAGTATTTG.

With regard to this clonotype: At one end, the junction sequence differs from germline, possibly due to a read error. The chain joins TRBV6-1 to TRBJ2-1; TRBD1 matches at 7 bases. Germline V gives CDR1 MNHNS, CDR2 SASEGT. The CDR3 totals 15 residues. The CDR3 region is CASTEGGLVTNEQFF. As DNA, the CDR3 is TGTGCCAGCACTGAAGGGGGCCTGGTGACGAATGAGCAGTTCTTC.

The gene calls are TRBV20-1 and TRBJ2-1; 8 bases line up with TRBD1. V trimming: 3 bases; J trimming: 12 bases; junction bases outside the gene matches: 7. The CDR3 is 12 residues long. CDR1 is DFQATT and CDR2 is SNEGSKA in the germline V gene (reference sequence). The CDR3 spells CSARDRAHLQFF. DNA of the CDR3: TGCAGTGCTAGGGACAGGGCCCATCTGCAGTTCTTC.

On this clonotype: A read error may produce the germline difference seen at one junction end. The V and J genes are TRBV4-3 and TRBJ1-1; no clear D. Germline CDR1 and CDR2: LGHNA and YSLEER. The CDR3 is made up of 17 amino acids. The CDR3 nucleotides read TGCGCCAGCAGGCAAGACGTTCCGGGCAGTTCGGGCACTGAAACTTTCTTC. The encoded protein is CASRQDVPGSSGTETFF.

About this clonotype: A read error may account for a junction end that differs from germline. The chain combines TRBV20-1 with TRBJ2-1; 8 positions match TRBD2. The CDR3 totals 17 residues. Germline CDR1 reads DFQATT; CDR2 reads SNEGSKA (reference sequence). CDR3 DNA sequence: TGCACTGCTAGAGCTGAAAGGACTAGCTTAACTTTCGATGAGCAGTTCTTT. This translates into CTARAERTSLTFDEQFF.

This clonotype has only a few counts. A much larger clone differs from this one at a single base, so this may be a read error. This rearrangement joins TRBV7-9 to TRBJ1-5; no firm D call. The CDR3 loop spans 12 amino acids. CDR1 is SEHNR, CDR2 FQNEAQ, per germline (reference sequence). Here the CDR3 reads CVSSVGDRPQHF. The CDR3 DNA reads TGTGTCAGCAGCGTTGGCGACCGACCCCAGCATTTT.

In the case of this clonotype: This clone may be a read error of a much larger clone one base away. This rearrangement joins TRBV6-1 to TRBJ1-5; D unclear. Between the trimmed V and J ends, which lost 6 bases and 11 bases, there was a span of 17 bases. The germline gives CDR1 MNHNS, CDR2 SASEGT. The CDR3 consists of 13 residues. The CDR3 protein is CASSLQVRQAQHF. CDR3 nucleotides: TGTGCCAGCAGCCTTCAGGTTAGGCAGGCCCAGCATTTT.

The table lists this clonotype with many counts. The V and J genes are TRBV30 and TRBJ1-2; TRBD1 aligns across 7 bases. The germline V gene has CDR1 GTSNPN and CDR2 SVGIG (reference sequence). The length of the CDR3 is 13 residues. V gave up 0 bases and J gave up 5 bases; unmatched junction bases: 3. The CDR3 here is CAWSVGRGYGYTF. The CDR3 DNA reads as TGTGCCTGGAGTGTCGGCAGGGGGTATGGCTACACCTTC. Using reference TRBV30 and TRBJ1-2 for the parts outside the CDR3, the full variable domain is SQTIHQWPATLVQPVGSPLSLECTVEGTSNPNLYWYRQAAGRGLQLLFYSVGIGQISSEVPQNLSASRPQDRQFILSSKKLLLSDSGFYLCAWSVGRGYGYTFGSGTRLTVV.

This clonotype appeared many times. The chain employs TRBV20-1 and TRBJ2-1; 7 bases agree with TRBD1. V was pared by 6 bases and J by 6 bases, with 11 bases of the junction left unmatched. The CDR3 totals 14 residues. Germline CDR1 reads DFQATT; CDR2 reads SNEGSKA (reference sequence). The CDR3 bases are TGCAGTGCCATGCCCGACAGGGTCGTCAATGAGCAGTTCTTC. It translates to CSAMPDRVVNEQFF.

The table lists this clonotype with a count of one. A much larger clone lies one base from this, so it may be a read error. CDR3: CSARDPKWGGAETQYF. As DNA, the CDR3 is TGCAGTGCTAGAGATCCTAAGTGGGGGGGCGCAGAGACCCAGTACTTC. The chain uses TRBV20-1 and TRBJ2-5; possible D gene TRBD2, 7 bases. Germline CDR1 and CDR2: DFQATT and SNEGSKA (reference sequence). CDR3 length equals 16 residues. With 0 bases removed from V and 4 bases from J, the gap between germline ends came to 18 bases.

As for this clonotype: This is likely a read error, given that the CDR3 carries no conserved phenylalanine or tryptophan at its end. Because the CDR3's place on the DNA is in doubt, the DNA is left out and the CDR3 is given as listed by TCRdb. The J gene is TRBJ2-1, the V gene TRBV6-2 or TRBV6-3; TRBD1, the D gene given by the table, was not confirmed from the DNA. Germline V gene sequence: CDR1 MNHEY, CDR2 SVGEGT. The CDR3 comprises 11 residues, both ends counted. CDR3 sequence reads: CANSYVRGVFL.

As concerns this clonotype: A junction boundary mismatches the germline segment, possibly from a read error. The rearrangement uses TRBV11-2 and TRBJ2-5, with D perhaps TRBD1 (5 bases). The CDR3 spans 16 residues. Germline V CDR1 and CDR2: SGHAT, FQNNGV. The CDR3 DNA reads as TGCGCCAGCAGTTCCACAATGGTGGGGCCAAAGCAGACCCAGTACTTC. Protein sequence: CASSSTMVGPKQTQYF.

Turning to this clonotype: A read error may account for a junction end that differs from germline. The chain recombines TRBV11-2 with TRBJ2-5; D remains unclear. The V gene's germline CDR1 is SGHAT and CDR2 FQNNGV. The CDR3 sequence is 14 residues long. The CDR3 DNA follows: TGTGCCAACAGCTCTGGACGGGTCCAAGAGACCCAGAACTTC. This gives the protein CANSSGRVQETQNF.

The rearrangement joins TRBV20-1 to TRBJ2-5; D is possibly TRBD1 (6 bases). The V gene's germline CDR1 is DFQATT and CDR2 SNEGSKA (reference sequence). The germline V and J ends were trimmed by 8 bases and 4 bases, with 29 bases remaining between them. The CDR3 has 17 residues. CDR3 amino acids: CSSFVRHRVSFGETQYF. The CDR3 DNA sequence: TGCAGTTCATTCGTCCGGCACAGGGTTTCCTTCGGAGAGACCCAGTACTTC.

The chain is built from TRBV6-5 and TRBJ1-4; D gene uncertain. Per the germline V gene, CDR1 is MNHEY and CDR2 is SVGAGI. Trimming shortened V by 2 bases and J by 5 bases, and 12 bases separated the two germline ends. This CDR3 region has 15 residues. CDR3: CASSYATGPNEKLFF. The CDR3 DNA sequence: TGTGCCAGCAGTTACGCAACCGGACCAAATGAAAAACTGTTTTTT.